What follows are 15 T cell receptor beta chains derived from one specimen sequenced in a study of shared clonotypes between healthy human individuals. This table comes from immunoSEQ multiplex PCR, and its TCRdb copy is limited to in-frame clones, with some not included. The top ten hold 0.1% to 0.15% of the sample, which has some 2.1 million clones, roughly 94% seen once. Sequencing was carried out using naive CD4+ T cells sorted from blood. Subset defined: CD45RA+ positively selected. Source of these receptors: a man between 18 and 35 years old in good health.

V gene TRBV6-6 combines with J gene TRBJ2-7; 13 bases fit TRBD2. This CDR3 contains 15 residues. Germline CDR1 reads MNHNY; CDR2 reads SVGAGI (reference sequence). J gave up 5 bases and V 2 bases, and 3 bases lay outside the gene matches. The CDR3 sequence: CASSYGTSGTNEQYF. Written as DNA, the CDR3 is TGTGCCAGCAGTTACGGGACTAGCGGGACCAACGAGCAGTACTTC.

CDR3 residues: CATSAGDQPQHF. CDR3 sequence (DNA): TGTGCCACGAGTGCTGGGGATCAGCCCCAGCATTTT. The chain combines TRBV10-3 with TRBJ1-5; D unclear. From germline, CDR1 is ENHRY and CDR2 SYGVKD. The germline V and J ends were trimmed by 10 bases and 5 bases, with 12 bases remaining between them. The CDR3 is 12 amino acids.

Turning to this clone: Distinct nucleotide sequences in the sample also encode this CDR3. For the CDR3, the DNA is TGTGCCTGGAGTGAGTCGAACTATGGCTACACCTTC. Translating gives CAWSESNYGYTF. This sequence joins TRBV30 and TRBJ1-2; D is unresolved. This CDR3 has 12 residues. The germline V gene has CDR1 GTSNPN and CDR2 SVGIG (reference sequence). V lost 1 base to trimming and J lost 2 bases, with 5 bases between them. The full variable domain, its missing parts supplied by reference TRBV30 and TRBJ1-2, is SQTIHQWPATLVQPVGSPLSLECTVEGTSNPNLYWYRQAAGRGLQLLFYSVGIGQISSEVPQNLSASRPQDRQFILSSKKLLLSDSGFYLCAWSESNYGYTFGSGTRLTVV.

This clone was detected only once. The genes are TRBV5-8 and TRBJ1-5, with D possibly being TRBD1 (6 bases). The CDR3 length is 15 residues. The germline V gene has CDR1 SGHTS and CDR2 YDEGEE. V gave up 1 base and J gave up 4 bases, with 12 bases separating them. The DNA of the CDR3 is TGTGCCAGCAGCTTGTTGGGGACACCAAATCAGCCCCAGCATTTT. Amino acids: CASSLLGTPNQPQHF.

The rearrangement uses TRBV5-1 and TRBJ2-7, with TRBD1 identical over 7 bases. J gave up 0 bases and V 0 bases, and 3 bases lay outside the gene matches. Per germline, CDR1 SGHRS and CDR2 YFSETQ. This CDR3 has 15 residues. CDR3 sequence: CASSLEGQSSYEQYF. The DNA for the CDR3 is TGCGCCAGCAGCTTGGAGGGACAGAGCTCCTACGAGCAGTACTTC.

CDR3 sequence reads: CASSPDRGKYF. For the CDR3, the DNA is TGTGCCAGCAGCCCGGACAGGGGGAAATATTTT. The V gene is TRBV28, the J gene TRBJ1-3, with 10 nucleotides matching TRBD1. The ends lost 6 bases at V and 15 bases at J; junction bases unmatched: 5. The CDR3 totals 11 residues. Germline V lookup: CDR1 MDHEN, CDR2 SYDVKM.

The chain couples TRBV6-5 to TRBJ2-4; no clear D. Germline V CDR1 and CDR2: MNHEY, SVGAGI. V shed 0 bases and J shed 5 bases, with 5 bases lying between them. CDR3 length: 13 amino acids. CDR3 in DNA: TGTGCCAGCAGTTACTCCCACCAAAACATTCAGTACTTC. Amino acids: CASSYSHQNIQYF.

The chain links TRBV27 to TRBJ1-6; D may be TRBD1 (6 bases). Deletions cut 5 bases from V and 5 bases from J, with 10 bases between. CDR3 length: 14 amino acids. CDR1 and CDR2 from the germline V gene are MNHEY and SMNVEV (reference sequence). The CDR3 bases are TGTGCCAGCAGTCTCTGGACAGATAATTCACCCCTCCACTTT. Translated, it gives CASSLWTDNSPLHF.

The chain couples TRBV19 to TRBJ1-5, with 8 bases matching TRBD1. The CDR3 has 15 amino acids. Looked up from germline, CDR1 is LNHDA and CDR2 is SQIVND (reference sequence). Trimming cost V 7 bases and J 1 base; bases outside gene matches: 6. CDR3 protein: CASIADRVSNQPQHF. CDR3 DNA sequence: TGTGCCAGTATCGCGGACAGGGTCAGCAATCAGCCCCAGCATTTT.

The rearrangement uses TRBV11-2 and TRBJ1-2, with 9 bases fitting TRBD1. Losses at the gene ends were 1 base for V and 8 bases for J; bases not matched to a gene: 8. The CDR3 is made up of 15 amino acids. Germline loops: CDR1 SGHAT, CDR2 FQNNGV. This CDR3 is CASSLGDRGLGGYTF. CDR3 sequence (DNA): TGTGCCAGCAGCTTAGGAGACAGGGGGTTAGGAGGCTACACCTTC.

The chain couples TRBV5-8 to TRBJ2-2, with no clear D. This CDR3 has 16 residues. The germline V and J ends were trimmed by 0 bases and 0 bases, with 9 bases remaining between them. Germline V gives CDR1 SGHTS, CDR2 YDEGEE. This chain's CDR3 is CASSLGLSANTGELFF. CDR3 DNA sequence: TGTGCCAGCAGCTTGGGACTCTCGGCGAACACCGGGGAGCTGTTTTTT.

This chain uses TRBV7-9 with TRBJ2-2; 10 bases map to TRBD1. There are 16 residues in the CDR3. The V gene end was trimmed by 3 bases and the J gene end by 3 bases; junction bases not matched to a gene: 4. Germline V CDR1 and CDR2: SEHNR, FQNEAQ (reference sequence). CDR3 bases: TGTGCCAGCAGCTTTGGGGGACAGGGGTACACCGGGGAGCTGTTTTTT. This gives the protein CASSFGGQGYTGELFF.

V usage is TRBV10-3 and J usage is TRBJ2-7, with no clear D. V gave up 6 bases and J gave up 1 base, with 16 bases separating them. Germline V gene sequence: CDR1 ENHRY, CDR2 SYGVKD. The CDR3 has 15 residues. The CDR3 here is CAISETDLSSYEQYF. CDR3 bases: TGTGCCATCAGCGAGACGGACCTTAGTTCCTACGAGCAGTACTTC.

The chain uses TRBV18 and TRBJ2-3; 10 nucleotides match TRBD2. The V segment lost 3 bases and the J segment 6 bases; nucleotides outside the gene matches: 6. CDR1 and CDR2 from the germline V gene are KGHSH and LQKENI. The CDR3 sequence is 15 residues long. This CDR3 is CASSPSGGASDTQYF. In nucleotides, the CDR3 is TGTGCCAGCTCACCCAGCGGGGGGGCGTCTGATACGCAGTATTTT. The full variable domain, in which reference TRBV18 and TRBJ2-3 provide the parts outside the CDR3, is NAGVMQNPRHLVRRRGQEARLRCSPMKGHSHVYWYRQLPEEGLKFMVYLQKENIIDESGMPKERFSAEFPKEGPSILRIQQVVRGDSAAYFCASSPSGGASDTQYFGPGTRLTVL.

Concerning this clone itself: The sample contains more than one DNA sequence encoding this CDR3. For the CDR3, the DNA is TGTGCCAGCTCACCGCTAGCCTCCCAAGAGACCCAGTACTTC. Protein sequence: CASSPLASQETQYF. This chain links TRBV18 with TRBJ2-5, with a weak D call TRBD2 (5 bases). CDR1 KGHSH and CDR2 LQKENI come from the germline V gene. V lost 3 bases to trimming and J lost 1 base, with 9 bases between them. This CDR3 is 14 amino acids long.